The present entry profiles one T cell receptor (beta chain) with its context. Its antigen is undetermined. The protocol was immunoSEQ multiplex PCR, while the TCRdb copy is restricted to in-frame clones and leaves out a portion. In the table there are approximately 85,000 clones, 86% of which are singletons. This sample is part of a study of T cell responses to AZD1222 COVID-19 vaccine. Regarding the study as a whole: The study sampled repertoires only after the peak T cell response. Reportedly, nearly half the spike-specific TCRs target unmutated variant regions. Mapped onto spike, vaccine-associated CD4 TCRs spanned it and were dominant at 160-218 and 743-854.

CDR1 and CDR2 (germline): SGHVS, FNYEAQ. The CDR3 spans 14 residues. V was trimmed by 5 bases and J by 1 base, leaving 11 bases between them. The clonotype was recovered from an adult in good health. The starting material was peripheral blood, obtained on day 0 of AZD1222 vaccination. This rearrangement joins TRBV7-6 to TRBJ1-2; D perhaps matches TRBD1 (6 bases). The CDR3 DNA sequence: TGTGCCAGCAGCCCGGACAGCCTTAACTATGGCTACACCTTC. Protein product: CASSPDSLNYGYTF.